A single sample is the source of the 21 T cell receptor beta chains below, sequenced in a study of blood T cell repertoires in COVID-19. Produced via immunoSEQ multiplex PCR; TCRdb's table is partial and in-frame only. The sample yields about 88,000 clones, approximately 86% seen once. Sequenced: peripheral blood. These receptor sequences come from a male donor with acute or convalescent COVID-19.

This clone came up once. The chain couples TRBV27 to TRBJ2-2; 15 nucleotides line up with TRBD2. Germline CDR1 and CDR2: MNHEY and SMNVEV (reference sequence). Losses at the gene ends were 6 bases for V and 0 bases for J; bases not matched to a gene: 8. CDR3 length equals 19 residues. CDR3 coding DNA: TGTGCCAGCAGGCCGCATGGGACTAGCGGGGGGACGAACACCGGGGAGCTGTTTTTT. It encodes CASRPHGTSGGTNTGELFF.

V gene TRBV6-5 combines with J gene TRBJ2-2; perhaps TRBD2 as D (6 bases). CDR1 and CDR2 from the germline V gene are MNHEY and SVGAGI. The CDR3 loop spans 14 amino acids. V was cut by 4 bases and J by 4 bases, with 10 bases left in between. The CDR3 nucleotides are TGTGCCAGCAGTTTCCTCGGGAGCACCGGGGAGCTGTTTTTT. Translation gives CASSFLGSTGELFF.

The chain couples TRBV6-1 to TRBJ1-2; D ambiguous. The CDR3 contains 12 residues. Germline V CDR1 and CDR2: MNHNS, SASEGT. V lost 1 base and J 9 bases, leaving 9 bases between the germline ends. As DNA, the CDR3 is TGTGCCAGCAGTGAAGGGAGAGCCCGCTACACCTTC. It encodes CASSEGRARYTF.

This sequence joins TRBV21-1 and TRBJ1-4; TRBD1 was called by the table and not checked on the DNA. TRBV21-1 is a known pseudogene. The CDR3 loop spans 17 amino acids. CDR3 nucleotides: TGTGCCAGCAGGAACTATGAAGGGGACAGGTCCATCGAAAAACTGTTTTTT. Translated, it gives CASRNYEGDRSIEKLFF.

The genes are TRBV11-2 and TRBJ1-1; D might be TRBD1 (5 bases). CDR1 and CDR2 from the germline V gene are SGHAT and FQNNGV. V shed 5 bases and J shed 0 bases, with 7 bases lying between them. The CDR3 has 13 residues. The CDR3 loop is CASSIQVNTEAFF. Written as DNA, the CDR3 is TGTGCCAGCAGCATACAGGTGAACACTGAAGCTTTCTTT.

For the CDR3, the DNA is TGTGCCAGCAGCTTGAACGCGTTAGGGGAGCTGTTTTTT. It is translated as CASSLNALGELFF. This chain connects TRBV5-6 to TRBJ2-2; D unresolved. Between the trimmed V and J ends, which lost 1 base and 8 bases, there was a span of 9 bases. Germline V gene sequence: CDR1 SGHDT, CDR2 YYEEEE. This CDR3 spans 13 amino acids.

As to this clone: The junction departs from germline at one end; a sequencing error may be responsible. This chain links TRBV3-1 (or the pseudogene TRBV3-2) with TRBJ2-5, with D possibly being TRBD2 (5 bases). The CDR3 extends over 14 amino acids. Germline CDR1 and CDR2: LGHDT and YNNKEL (reference sequence). The CDR3 sequence: CASSPRGSGEAQYF. The CDR3 nucleotides are TGTGCCAGCAGCCCAAGAGGGAGCGGAGAGGCCCAGTACTTC.

The sample holds a few counts of this clone. The V call is TRBV29-1, the J call TRBJ2-7, with D perhaps TRBD2 (5 bases). In germline, CDR1 is SQVTM, CDR2 ANQGSEA. V was pared by 4 bases and J by 4 bases, with 11 bases between. The CDR3 loop spans 12 amino acids. CDR3 protein: CSVALGVYEQYF. The CDR3 region has the DNA TGCAGCGTTGCCCTGGGAGTGTACGAGCAGTACTTC.

The chain uses TRBV11-3 and TRBJ1-1; tentatively, D is TRBD1 (5 bases). Germline lookup yields CDR1 SGHNT and CDR2 YENEEA. This CDR3 region has 13 residues. V dropped 6 bases and J dropped 5 bases, with 13 bases sitting between them. Here the CDR3 reads CASSPGEWTEAFF. The CDR3 DNA reads as TGTGCCAGCAGTCCGGGGGAATGGACTGAAGCTTTCTTT.

This clone was recorded only once. V and J are TRBV19 and TRBJ1-1; 8 nucleotides align to TRBD1. V was clipped by 3 bases and J by 4 bases; unmatched bases: 7. This CDR3 has 15 amino acids. The germline V gene encodes CDR1 LNHDA and CDR2 SQIVND (reference sequence). The CDR3 region is CASSIVGQGLTEAFF. Here the CDR3 DNA reads TGTGCCAGTAGTATTGTAGGACAGGGTCTCACTGAAGCTTTCTTT.

The V call is TRBV3-1 (or the pseudogene TRBV3-2), the J call TRBJ1-1; no clear D gene. The CDR3 is made up of 14 amino acids. The V end lost 4 bases, the J end lost 5 bases, and 14 bases lay between the germline ends. Germline-derived CDR1 and CDR2 are LGHDT and YNNKEL (reference sequence). Here the CDR3 reads CASSLSGGSTEAFF. The CDR3 DNA sequence: TGTGCCAGCAGCCTCTCTGGAGGGAGTACTGAAGCTTTCTTT.

This clone is a singleton in its sample. The chain employs TRBV6-4 and TRBJ1-1, with 7 nucleotides matching TRBD1. V gave up 2 bases and J gave up 5 bases; unmatched junction bases: 5. CDR3 length: 14 amino acids. Germline V gene lookup returns CDR1 MRHNA and CDR2 SNTAGT. In nucleotides, the CDR3 is TGTGCCAGCAGTGACAGGGGGCTGGAAACTGAAGCTTTCTTT. The encoded protein is CASSDRGLETEAFF.

The chain is built from TRBV19 and TRBJ2-7; D might be TRBD1 (6 bases). Germline CDR1 and CDR2: LNHDA and SQIVND (reference sequence). V gave up 3 bases and J gave up 4 bases, with 13 bases separating them. The CDR3 runs 14 residues. CDR3 nucleotides: TGTGCCAGTAGTATTGCAGGGGACGGGTACGAGCAGTACTTC. Its protein product is CASSIAGDGYEQYF.

This chain uses TRBV6-7 with TRBJ1-1; no definite D call. TRBV6-7 is identified as an open reading frame with a role that is uncertain. V was cut by 6 bases and J by 1 base, with 18 bases left in between. CDR3 length: 16 amino acids. The CDR3 bases are TGTGCCAGCAGCCAGGATGCCTCGGGAAAGAACACTGAAGCTTTCTTT. This encodes CASSQDASGKNTEAFF.

The V and J genes are TRBV3-1 (or the pseudogene TRBV3-2) and TRBJ1-1; 8 bases match TRBD1. The junction had 8 bases not matched to a gene; V was cut back by 4 bases and J by 10 bases. There are 13 residues in the CDR3. Germline values: CDR1 LGHDT, CDR2 YNNKEL (reference sequence). The CDR3 spells CASSPTSGGTAFF. CDR3 coding DNA: TGTGCCAGCAGCCCGACTTCAGGGGGCACAGCTTTCTTT.

Only one count was recorded for this clone. The chain couples TRBV6-5 to TRBJ2-1; TRBD1 is a possible D gene (5 bases). The CDR3 has 16 amino acids. Trimming stripped 0 bases from V and 7 bases from J, with 16 bases between. Germline V gene sequence: CDR1 MNHEY, CDR2 SVGAGI. The CDR3 nucleotides read TGTGCCAGCAGTTACTCAGTCCAGGGCGGCCGGAATGAGCAGTTCTTC. Amino acids: CASSYSVQGGRNEQFF.

The rearrangement joins TRBV2 to TRBJ1-5; D gene ambiguous. Trimming took off 6 bases at V and 0 bases at J, with 9 bases between the two ends. The CDR3 totals 14 residues. CDR1 is SNHLY and CDR2 is FYNNEI in the germline V gene. The CDR3 sequence: CASRESYSNQPQHF. CDR3 DNA sequence: TGTGCCAGCAGGGAGTCCTATAGCAATCAGCCCCAGCATTTT.

This clone is a singleton in its sample. This rearrangement joins TRBV28 to TRBJ1-6; no clear D. Trimming pared 7 bases from V and 9 bases from J, leaving 7 bases between. The CDR3 is 11 amino acids. Germline-derived CDR1 and CDR2 are MDHEN and SYDVKM. The chain's CDR3 is CASTSRSPLHF. The CDR3 nucleotides read TGTGCCAGCACCTCTCGTTCACCCCTCCACTTT.

V and J are TRBV23-1 and TRBJ2-1; D may be TRBD1 (6 bases). TRBV23-1 qualifies as an ORF whose function is uncertain. The CDR3 has 15 residues. Trimming removed 7 bases at V and 5 bases at J, with 18 bases between. In DNA form, the CDR3 reads TGCGCCAGCACCAACGGGACATCAGGAAACAATGAGCAGTTCTTC. It is translated as CASTNGTSGNNEQFF.

This clone was detected once. This chain connects TRBV3-1 (or the pseudogene TRBV3-2) to TRBJ2-5, with TRBD1 as a possible D gene (6 bases). The CDR3 totals 14 residues. Per the germline V gene, CDR1 is LGHDT and CDR2 is YNNKEL (reference sequence). V lost 4 bases and J lost 5, with 14 bases in between. CDR3: CASSLGRGWETQYF. CDR3 coding DNA: TGTGCCAGCAGCCTTGGCAGGGGATGGGAGACCCAGTACTTC.

This clone showed up just once. The gene calls are TRBV11-2 and TRBJ2-1, with D possibly TRBD1 on 6 matching bases. CDR3 length: 13 amino acids. Germline V lookup: CDR1 SGHAT, CDR2 FQNNGV. With 0 bases removed from V and 8 bases from J, the gap between germline ends came to 8 bases. The CDR3 sequence: CASSLDRGDEQFF. The CDR3 DNA reads as TGTGCCAGCAGCTTAGACAGGGGCGATGAGCAGTTCTTC.